A single sample gave rise to the 11 T cell receptor beta chains below, sequenced in a study of blood T cell repertoires in COVID-19. Libraries were prepared by immunoSEQ multiplex PCR; TCRdb keeps only in-frame clonotypes and omits some of them. This table has 90,000 to 150,000 clones, about nine tenths appearing once. Material for sequencing was peripheral blood. These receptor sequences come from a man aged 65 to 85 who had recovered from COVID-19.

This clone was recorded once. The CDR3 loop reads CASSEDRGYTGELFF. CDR3 sequence (DNA): TGTGCCAGCAGTGAAGACAGGGGGTACACCGGGGAGCTGTTTTTT. V usage is TRBV2 and J usage is TRBJ2-2; 8 nucleotides match TRBD1. The ends lost 1 base at V and 3 bases at J; junction bases unmatched: 1. Germline V gives CDR1 SNHLY, CDR2 FYNNEI. CDR3 length: 15 amino acids.

The J gene is TRBJ1-3, the V gene TRBV11-2; D unclear. V lost 5 bases and J 0 bases, leaving 11 bases between the germline ends. The CDR3 is 15 residues long. Germline values: CDR1 SGHAT, CDR2 FQNNGV. In nucleotides, the CDR3 is TGTGCCAGCAGCCCTATTCGGGGCTCTGGAAACACCATATATTTT. It specifies CASSPIRGSGNTIYF.

This chain links TRBV7-3 with TRBJ2-2; 11 bases map to TRBD2. Germline CDR1 is SGHTA and CDR2 is FQGTGA. V shed 5 bases and J 4 bases; nucleotides not matched to a gene: 3. This CDR3 region has 15 residues. The CDR3: CASSRTSGGTGELFF. The CDR3 bases are TGTGCCAGCAGCCGCACTAGCGGGGGCACCGGGGAGCTGTTTTTT.

This clone turned up a few times. The CDR3 sequence is CASSSGQGDQPQHF. For the CDR3, the DNA is TGTGCCAGCAGTTCCGGACAGGGGGATCAGCCCCAGCATTTT. The chain couples TRBV2 to TRBJ1-5; 10 bases map to TRBD1. CDR1 SNHLY and CDR2 FYNNEI come from the germline V gene. Trimming removed 5 bases from V and 5 bases from J; junction bases left unmatched: 3. This CDR3 has 14 amino acids.

The J gene is TRBJ2-7, the V gene TRBV4-3, with TRBD1 matching over 9 bases. The CDR3 consists of 15 residues. V dropped 2 bases and J dropped 4; count of bases not matched to a gene: 6. CDR1 and CDR2 (germline): LGHNA, YSLEER. CDR3 sequence (DNA): TGCGCCAGCAGCCAATCGGGACAGGGATCTTACGAGCAGTACTTC. Translated: CASSQSGQGSYEQYF.

V gene TRBV4-3 combines with J gene TRBJ2-2; 10 bases map to TRBD2. The CDR3 loop spans 16 amino acids. From germline, CDR1 is LGHNA and CDR2 YSLEER. J gave up 5 bases and V 2 bases, and 5 bases lay outside the gene matches. This chain's CDR3 is CASSQLAGVGTGELFF. CDR3 nucleotide sequence: TGCGCCAGCAGCCAACTAGCGGGAGTGGGGACCGGGGAGCTGTTTTTT.

The genes are TRBV28 and TRBJ1-5; tentative D call: TRBD1 (6 bases). Germline CDR1 and CDR2: MDHEN and SYDVKM. This CDR3 is 14 amino acids long. Trimming left V 0 bases short and J 6 bases short, with 9 bases between. The CDR3 DNA reads as TGTGCCAGCAGTTTATGGGGGGCGGGTCAGCCCCAGCATTTT. Amino acid sequence: CASSLWGAGQPQHF.

The rearrangement uses TRBV18 and TRBJ1-2, with 10 bases aligning to TRBD1. V lost 5 bases and J lost 7; bases outside the gene matches: 10. In germline, CDR1 is KGHSH, CDR2 LQKENI. The CDR3 has 15 amino acids. The CDR3, as DNA: TGTGCCAGCTCATCGACAGGGGGCAACAGCGGTGGCTACACCTTC. It is translated as CASSSTGGNSGGYTF.

The chain employs TRBV6-1 and TRBJ1-1; perhaps TRBD1 as D (6 bases). The CDR3 has 14 amino acids. Germline CDR1 reads MNHNS; CDR2 reads SASEGT. The V gene lost 6 bases and the J gene lost 6 bases, with 17 bases spanning the gap. CDR3 in amino acids: CASSRISGDPEAFF. As DNA, the CDR3 is TGTGCCAGCAGCAGAATTTCAGGGGACCCTGAAGCTTTCTTT.

CDR3 DNA: TGTGCCAGTTCACCGGGACAGGGCTGGTATGGCTACACCTTC. It yields the protein CASSPGQGWYGYTF. The chain carries TRBV2 and TRBJ1-2; 9 positions match TRBD1. With V trimmed by 9 bases and J by 5 bases, 10 bases remained unmatched. The germline V gene has CDR1 SNHLY and CDR2 FYNNEI. The CDR3 length is 14 residues. The full variable domain, rest sourced from reference TRBV2 and TRBJ1-2, is EPEVTQTPSHQVTQMGQEVILRCVPISNHLYFYWYRQILGQKVEFLVSFYNNEISEKSEIFDDQFSVERPDGSNFTLKIRSTKLEDSAMYFCASSPGQGWYGYTFGSGTRLTVV.

This chain uses TRBV7-2 with TRBJ2-3; tentative D call: TRBD1 (6 bases). V dropped 1 base and J dropped 5 bases, with 10 bases sitting between them. Germline loops: CDR1 SGHTA, CDR2 FQGNSA. The CDR3 extends over 14 amino acids. CDR3 sequence reads: CASSLVAGVDTQYF. DNA of the CDR3: TGTGCCAGCAGCTTAGTGGCAGGGGTAGATACGCAGTATTTT.